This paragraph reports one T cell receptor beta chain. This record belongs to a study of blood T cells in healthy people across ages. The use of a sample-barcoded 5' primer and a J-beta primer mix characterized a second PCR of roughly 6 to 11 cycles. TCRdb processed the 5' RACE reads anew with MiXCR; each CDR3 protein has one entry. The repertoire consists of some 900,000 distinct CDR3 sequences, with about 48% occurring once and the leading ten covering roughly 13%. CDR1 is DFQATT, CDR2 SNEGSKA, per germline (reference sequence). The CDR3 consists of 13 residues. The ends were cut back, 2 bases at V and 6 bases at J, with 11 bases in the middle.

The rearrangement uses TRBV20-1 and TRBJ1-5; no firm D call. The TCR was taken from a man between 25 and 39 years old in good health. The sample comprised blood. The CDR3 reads CSARSTGIQPQHF. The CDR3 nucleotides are TGCAGTGCTAGATCGACCGGGATTCAGCCCCAGCATTTT.